This T cell receptor (beta chain) stems from a study of blood T cell repertoires in COVID-19. Whole-study context: The United States, Italy and Spain provided the acute and convalescent COVID-19 samples. PBMCs, B-cell-depleted T cells, or T cells were the source of the cDNA or gDNA that made up the material.

Per the germline V gene, CDR1 is SEHNR and CDR2 is FQNEAQ (reference sequence). V gave up 7 bases and J gave up 8 bases; unmatched junction bases: 6. The CDR3 totals 14 residues. Original processing methods: Scientists estimated how many nucleated cells there were by amplifying reference gene primers. Using immunoSEQ multiplex PCR, the repertoire was profiled, and TCRdb retains in-frame clones only, with some absent. V and J calls and clone size are as listed in that table; D and trimming were resolved from the DNA. In the table there are about 81,000 clones, around 92% of which are singletons. This TCR derives from a woman aged 45-65 years in a cohort sampled during active COVID-19. The chain uses TRBV7-9 and TRBJ1-6, with TRBD1 matching over 9 bases. The specimen sequenced was peripheral blood. The CDR3 nucleotides read TGTGCCAGCACCCCGGGACAGGGTGATTCACCCCTCCACTTT. This codes for CASTPGQGDSPLHF.